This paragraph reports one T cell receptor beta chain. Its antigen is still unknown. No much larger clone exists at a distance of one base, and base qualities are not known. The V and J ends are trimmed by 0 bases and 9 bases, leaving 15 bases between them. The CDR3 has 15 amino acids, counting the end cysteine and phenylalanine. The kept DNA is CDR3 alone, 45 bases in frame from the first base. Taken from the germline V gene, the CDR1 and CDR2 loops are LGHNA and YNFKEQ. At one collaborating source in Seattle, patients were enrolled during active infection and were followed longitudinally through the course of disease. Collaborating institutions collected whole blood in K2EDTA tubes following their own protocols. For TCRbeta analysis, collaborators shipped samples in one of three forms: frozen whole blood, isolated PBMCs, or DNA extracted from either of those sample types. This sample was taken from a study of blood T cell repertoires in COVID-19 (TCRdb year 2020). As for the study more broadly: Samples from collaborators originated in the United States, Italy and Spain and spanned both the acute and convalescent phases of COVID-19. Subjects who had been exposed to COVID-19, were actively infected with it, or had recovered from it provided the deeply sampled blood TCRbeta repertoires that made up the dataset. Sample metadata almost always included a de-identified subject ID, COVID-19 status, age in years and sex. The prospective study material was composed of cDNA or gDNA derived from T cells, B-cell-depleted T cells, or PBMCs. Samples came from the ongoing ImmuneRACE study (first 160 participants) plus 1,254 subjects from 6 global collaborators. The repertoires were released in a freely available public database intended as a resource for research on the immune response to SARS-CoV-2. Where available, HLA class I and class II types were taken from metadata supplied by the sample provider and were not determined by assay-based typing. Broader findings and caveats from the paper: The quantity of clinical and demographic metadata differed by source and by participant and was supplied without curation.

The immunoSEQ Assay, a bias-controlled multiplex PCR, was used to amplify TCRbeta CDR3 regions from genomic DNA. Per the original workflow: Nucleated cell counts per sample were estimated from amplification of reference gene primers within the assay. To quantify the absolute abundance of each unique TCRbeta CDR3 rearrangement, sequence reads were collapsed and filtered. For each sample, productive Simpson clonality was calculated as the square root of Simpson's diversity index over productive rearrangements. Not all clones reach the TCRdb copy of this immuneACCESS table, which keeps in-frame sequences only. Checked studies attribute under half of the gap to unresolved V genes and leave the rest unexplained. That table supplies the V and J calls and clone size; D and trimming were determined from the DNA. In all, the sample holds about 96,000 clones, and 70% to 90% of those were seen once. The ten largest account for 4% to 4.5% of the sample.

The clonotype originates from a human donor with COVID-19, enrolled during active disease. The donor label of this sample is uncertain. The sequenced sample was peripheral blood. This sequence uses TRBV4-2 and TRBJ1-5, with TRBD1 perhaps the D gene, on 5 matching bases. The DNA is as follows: TGTGCCAGCAGCCAAGATCTTTTCGACAGCCGGCCCCAGCATTTT. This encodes CASSQDLFDSRPQHF.